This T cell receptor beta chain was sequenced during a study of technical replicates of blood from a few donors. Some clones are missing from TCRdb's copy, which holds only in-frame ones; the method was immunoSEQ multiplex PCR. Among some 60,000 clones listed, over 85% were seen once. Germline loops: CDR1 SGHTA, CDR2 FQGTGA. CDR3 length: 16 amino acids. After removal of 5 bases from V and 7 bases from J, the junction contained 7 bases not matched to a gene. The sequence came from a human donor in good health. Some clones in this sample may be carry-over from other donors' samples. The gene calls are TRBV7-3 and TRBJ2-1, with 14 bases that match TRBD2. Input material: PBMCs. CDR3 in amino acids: CASSLEGTSGRNEQFF. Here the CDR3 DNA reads TGTGCCAGCAGCCTAGAAGGGACTAGCGGGAGAAATGAGCAGTTCTTC.